These T cell receptor beta chains were read from a single sample in a study of T cell responses to AZD1222 COVID-19 vaccine. Profiled with immunoSEQ multiplex PCR; TCRdb holds only in-frame clones, not every one. This table has over 110,000 clones, 93% appearing once. The sample consisted of peripheral blood, taken on day 0 of AZD1222 vaccination. The receptors derive from an adult in good health. CDR3s include the opening cysteine and the closing phenylalanine or tryptophan. D genes are given only for firm matches. The size field is filled for only some rows; it gives once, few, many or a size class.

12,TRBV2,NA,TRBJ2-7,NA,CASSGGAYEQYF,TGTGCCAGCAGTGGGGGAGCCTACGAGCAGTACTTC
16,TRBV20-1,once,TRBJ1-6,NA,CSASTGSLGNNSPLHF,TGCAGTGCTAGTACGGGGTCCCTGGGAAATAATTCACCCCTCCACTTT
17,TRBV5-5,NA,TRBJ2-3,TRBD2,CASSWTTSSGGTDTQYF,TGTGCCAGCAGCTGGACGACTTCTAGCGGTGGTACAGATACGCAGTATTTT
16,TRBV6-2/TRBV6-3,NA,TRBJ2-5,NA,CASSILAIGASGTQYF,TGTGCCAGCAGTATTCTGGCCATCGGAGCCAGCGGGACCCAGTACTTC
14,TRBV5-5,once,TRBJ1-1,NA,CASSLQGMNTEAFF,TGTGCCAGCAGCTTGCAGGGGATGAACACTGAAGCTTTCTTT
16,TRBV6-2/TRBV6-3,NA,TRBJ1-1,TRBD1,CASSYMGTGPNTEAFF,TGTGCCAGCAGTTACATGGGGACAGGACCTAACACTGAAGCTTTCTTT
15,TRBV4-3,NA,TRBJ1-1,NA,CASSQDPGSNTEAFF,TGCGCCAGCAGCCAAGATCCCGGTTCGAACACTGAAGCTTTCTTT
14,TRBV6-6,NA,TRBJ2-2,NA,CASSYSGGSGELFF,TGTGCCAGCAGTTACTCTGGGGGGTCCGGGGAGCTGTTTTTT
14,TRBV10-3,NA,TRBJ2-2,NA,CAITTGQLGGELFF,TGTGCCATCACAACAGGGCAGCTCGGCGGGGAGCTGTTTTTT
16,TRBV30,NA,TRBJ1-5,NA,CAWSVGSAGGGQPQHF,TGTGCCTGGAGTGTAGGCTCGGCCGGGGGTGGTCAGCCCCAGCATTTT
18,TRBV10-3,NA,TRBJ2-2,TRBD2,CAISFSSSGGADGGELFF,TGTGCCATCAGCTTCTCGTCTAGCGGGGGGGCTGACGGCGGGGAGCTGTTTTTT
13,TRBV5-1,NA,TRBJ1-2,NA,CASSPGQGSGYTF,TGCGCCAGCAGTCCGGGGCAGGGCAGCGGCTACACCTTC
12,TRBV18,few,TRBJ2-7,TRBD1,CASSVYRGEQYF,TGTGCCAGCTCAGTCTACAGGGGCGAGCAGTACTTC
13,TRBV7-2,NA,TRBJ1-1,NA,CASSFRRDTEAFF,TGTGCCAGCAGCTTTCGAAGGGACACTGAAGCTTTCTTT
14,TRBV20-1,NA,TRBJ2-5,TRBD2,CSASRRELLETQYF,TGCAGTGCTAGTCGGCGGGAGCTCTTGGAGACCCAGTACTTC
16,TRBV5-4,NA,TRBJ2-2,NA,CASSPSGARNTGELFF,TGTGCCAGCAGCCCTAGTGGAGCCAGGAACACCGGGGAGCTGTTTTTT
12,TRBV12-3/TRBV12-4,NA,TRBJ2-3,NA,CASNPRPDSQYF,TGTGCCAGTAACCCGCGCCCAGATTCGCAGTATTTT
15,TRBV6-5,once,TRBJ1-1,NA,CASIPRGGGNTEAFF,TGTGCCAGCATACCAAGGGGGGGAGGGAACACTGAAGCTTTCTTT
12,TRBV5-8,NA,TRBJ2-4,NA,CASSLGVPIQYF,TGTGCCAGCAGCTTGGGTGTGCCGATTCAGTACTTC
13,TRBV4-3,NA,TRBJ1-1,NA,CASSQERGTEAFF,TGCGCCAGCAGCCAAGAAAGGGGCACTGAAGCTTTCTTT
15,TRBV4-3,NA,TRBJ1-5,NA,CASSQDAYSNQPQHF,TGCGCCAGCAGCCAAGATGCGTATAGCAATCAGCCCCAGCATTTT
15,TRBV3-1/TRBV3-2,NA,TRBJ2-7,NA,CASSQEMDWRYEQYF,TGTGCCAGCAGCCAAGAGATGGACTGGAGATACGAGCAGTACTTC
14,TRBV19,NA,TRBJ2-7,TRBD1,CASSNRQGSYEQYF,TGTGCCAGTAGTAACCGACAGGGTTCGTACGAGCAGTACTTC
13,TRBV9,once,TRBJ1-4,NA,CASSVAGEEKLFF,TGTGCCAGCAGCGTAGCGGGGGAAGAAAAACTGTTTTTT
13,TRBV5-6,NA,TRBJ1-1,NA,CASSLAGPGEAFF,TGTGCCAGCAGCTTGGCCGGACCAGGTGAAGCTTTCTTT
12,TRBV14,NA,TRBJ1-2,NA,CASSQAGYGYTF,TGTGCCAGCAGCCAGGCAGGGTATGGCTACACCTTC
13,TRBV4-3,NA,TRBJ1-2,NA,CASSQGSRDGYTF,TGCGCCAGCAGCCAAGGAAGTAGGGACGGCTACACCTTC
15,TRBV5-8,NA,TRBJ2-2,NA,CASSLRHTNTGELFF,TGTGCCAGCAGCTTGAGACACACGAACACCGGGGAGCTGTTTTTT
16,TRBV2,NA,TRBJ2-5,TRBD2,CASSEALLGLAKTQYF,TGTGCCAGCAGTGAAGCGCTTTTGGGACTAGCAAAGACCCAGTACTTC
14,TRBV14,NA,TRBJ2-5,NA,CASSQVGIQETQYF,TGTGCCAGCAGCCAAGTGGGGATCCAAGAGACCCAGTACTTC
16,TRBV7-2,NA,TRBJ1-2,NA,CASSLGEGQSGTGYTF,TGTGCCAGCAGCTTAGGGGAAGGACAGTCGGGGACGGGCTACACCTTC
15,TRBV29-1,NA,TRBJ2-3,TRBD2,CSATGLAGGSDTQYF,TGCAGCGCTACCGGACTAGCGGGGGGGTCAGATACGCAGTATTTT
17,TRBV14,NA,TRBJ1-2,NA,CASSQDISPTTNYGYTF,TGTGCCAGCAGCCAAGATATTTCCCCGACTACTAACTATGGCTACACCTTC
15,TRBV2,NA,TRBJ1-4,TRBD1,CASISRQGVREKLFF,TGTGCCAGCATCTCCCGACAGGGAGTACGTGAAAAACTGTTTTTT
14,TRBV6-5,once,TRBJ1-2,NA,CASSYSTPTDGYTF,TGTGCCAGCAGTTACTCGACTCCGACAGATGGCTACACCTTC
16,TRBV25-1,NA,TRBJ2-3,TRBD2,CASREMIAGGQDTQYF,TGTGCCAGCAGAGAAATGATAGCGGGGGGCCAGGATACGCAGTATTTT
14,TRBV19,NA,TRBJ1-2,NA,CASSIDSGSYGYTF,TGTGCCAGTAGTATCGACAGTGGGTCCTATGGCTACACCTTC
15,TRBV3-1/TRBV3-2,NA,TRBJ1-1,TRBD1,CASSQWAGGNTEAFF,TGTGCCAGCAGCCAATGGGCAGGGGGGAACACTGAAGCTTTCTTT
16,TRBV4-3,NA,TRBJ1-6,NA,CASSQDPGFMDSPLHF,TGCGCCAGCAGCCAAGATCCGGGGTTTATGGATTCACCCCTCCACTTT
14,TRBV7-2,few,TRBJ2-7,NA,CASRPKGLTGEQYF,TGTGCCAGCAGACCAAAGGGGCTTACGGGGGAGCAGTACTTC
13,TRBV14,NA,TRBJ1-1,NA,CASSQSRVTEAFF,TGTGCCAGCAGCCAATCCAGGGTGACTGAAGCTTTCTTT
14,TRBV5-1,NA,TRBJ2-7,NA,CASSLQGGDYEQYF,TGCGCCAGCAGCTTACAGGGTGGGGACTACGAGCAGTACTTC
15,TRBV4-1,NA,TRBJ1-1,TRBD1,CASSQDRYRGDGAFF,TGCGCCAGCAGCCAAGATAGGTACAGGGGGGATGGAGCTTTCTTT
13,TRBV2,NA,TRBJ1-1,NA,CASRETGITEAFF,TGTGCCAGCAGAGAAACAGGGATCACTGAAGCTTTCTTT
11,TRBV7-9,NA,TRBJ1-2,NA,CASSQSYGYTF,TGTGCCAGCAGTCAAAGTTATGGCTACACCTTC
14,TRBV18,NA,TRBJ1-5,NA,CASSPNEGNQPQHF,TGTGCCAGCTCACCGAACGAGGGCAATCAGCCCCAGCATTTT
14,TRBV5-1,NA,TRBJ1-2,NA,CASSLEPGHYGYTF,TGCGCCAGCAGCTTGGAACCCGGGCACTATGGCTACACCTTC